This TCR beta chain comes out of a study of Ad26.COV2.S vaccination and SARS-CoV-2 variants. Overall study context: Intramuscular Ad26.COV2.S doses were given once or twice, 56 days apart. General study results and limits: In TCR breadth and depth analyses, total T cell responses may have been underestimated.

Germline CDR1 is SGHRS and CDR2 is YFSETQ. The ends lost 4 bases at V and 5 bases at J; junction bases unmatched: 5. This CDR3 has 15 residues. Produced via immunoSEQ multiplex PCR; TCRdb's table is partial and in-frame only. This sample yields 300,000 to 400,000 clones, of which about 82% are seen a single time; under 2.5% belongs to the top ten. This clone was seen only a few times. What it binds is not known. Treatment reported: around 19 received Ad26.COV2.S at low or high dose, single or two shots; 5 received placebo; per-sample allocation not given. Day 63 after the first injection of vaccine or placebo was the sampling time.

The sequencing used peripheral blood, collected in a trial of Ad26.COV2.S vaccine versus placebo. The chain employs TRBV5-1 and TRBJ2-2, with 10 bases lining up with TRBD1. The sequence came from a person between 18 and 59 years old who received the Ad26.COV2.S COVID-19 vaccine or a placebo. The CDR3 loop is CASSLDRGLTGELFF. Here the CDR3 DNA reads TGCGCCAGCAGCCTCGACAGGGGGCTAACCGGGGAGCTGTTTTTT.